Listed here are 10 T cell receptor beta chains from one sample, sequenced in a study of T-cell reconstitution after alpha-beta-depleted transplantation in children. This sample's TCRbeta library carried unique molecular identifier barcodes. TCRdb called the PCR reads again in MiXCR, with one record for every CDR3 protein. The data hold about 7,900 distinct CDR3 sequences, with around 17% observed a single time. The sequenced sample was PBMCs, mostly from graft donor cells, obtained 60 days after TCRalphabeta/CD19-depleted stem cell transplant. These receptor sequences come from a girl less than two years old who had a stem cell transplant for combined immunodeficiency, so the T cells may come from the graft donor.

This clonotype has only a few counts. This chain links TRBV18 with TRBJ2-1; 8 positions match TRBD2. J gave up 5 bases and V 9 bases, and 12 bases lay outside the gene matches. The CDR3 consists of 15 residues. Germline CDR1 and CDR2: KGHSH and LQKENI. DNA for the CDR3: TGTGCCAGTTCCAGAGCGGGAGAGAACAACAATGAGCAGTTCTTC. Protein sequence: CASSRAGENNNEQFF.

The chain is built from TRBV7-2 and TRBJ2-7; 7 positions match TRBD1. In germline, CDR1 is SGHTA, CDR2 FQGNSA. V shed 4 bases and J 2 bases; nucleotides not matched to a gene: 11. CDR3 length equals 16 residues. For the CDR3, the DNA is TGTGCCAGCAGCTCCGGAGATAGGGGGCTCCCCTACGAGCAGTACTTC. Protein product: CASSSGDRGLPYEQYF.

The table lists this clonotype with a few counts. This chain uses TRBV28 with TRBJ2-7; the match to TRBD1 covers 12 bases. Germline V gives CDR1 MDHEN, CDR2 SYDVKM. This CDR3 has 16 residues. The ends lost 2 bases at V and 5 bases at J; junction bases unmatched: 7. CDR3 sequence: CASSLVWRDRGHEQYF. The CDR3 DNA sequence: TGTGCCAGCAGTTTAGTATGGCGGGACAGGGGGCACGAGCAGTACTTC.

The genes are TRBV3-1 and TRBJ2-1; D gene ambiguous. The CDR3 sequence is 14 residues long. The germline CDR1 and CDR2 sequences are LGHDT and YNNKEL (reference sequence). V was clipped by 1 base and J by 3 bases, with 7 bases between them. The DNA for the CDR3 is TGTGCCAGCAGCCAAGTGGCTAGCTACAATGAGCAGTTCTTC. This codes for CASSQVASYNEQFF.

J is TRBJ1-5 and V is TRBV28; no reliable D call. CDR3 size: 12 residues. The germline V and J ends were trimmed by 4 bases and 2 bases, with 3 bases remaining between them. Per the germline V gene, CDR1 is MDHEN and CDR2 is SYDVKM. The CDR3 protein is CASSSGNQPQHF. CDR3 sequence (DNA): TGTGCCAGCAGTTCGGGCAATCAGCCCCAGCATTTT.

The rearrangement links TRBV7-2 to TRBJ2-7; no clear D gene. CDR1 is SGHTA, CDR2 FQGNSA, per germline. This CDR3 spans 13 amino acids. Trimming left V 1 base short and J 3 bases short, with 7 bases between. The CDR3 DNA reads TGTGCCAGCAGCTTAGGTGGCGGCTACGAGCAGTACTTC. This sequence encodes CASSLGGGYEQYF.

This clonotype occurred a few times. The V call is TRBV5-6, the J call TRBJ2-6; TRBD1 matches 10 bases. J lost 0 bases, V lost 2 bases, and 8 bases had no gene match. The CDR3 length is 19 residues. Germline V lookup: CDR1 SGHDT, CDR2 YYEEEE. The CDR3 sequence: CASSLGTGAALSGANVLTF. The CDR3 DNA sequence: TGTGCCAGCAGCTTAGGGACAGGGGCCGCCCTCTCTGGGGCCAACGTCCTGACTTTC.

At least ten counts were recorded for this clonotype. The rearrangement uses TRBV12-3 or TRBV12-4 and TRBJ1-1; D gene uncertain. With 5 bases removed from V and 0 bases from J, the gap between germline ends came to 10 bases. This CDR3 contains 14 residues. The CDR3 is CASSEYTVNTEAFF. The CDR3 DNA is TGTGCCAGCAGTGAATACACGGTGAACACTGAAGCTTTCTTT.

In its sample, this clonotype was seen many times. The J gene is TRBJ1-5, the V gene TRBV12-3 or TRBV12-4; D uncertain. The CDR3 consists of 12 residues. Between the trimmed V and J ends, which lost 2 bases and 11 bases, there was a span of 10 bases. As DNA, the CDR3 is TGTGCCAGCAGTTTAAGGCGCCAGACCCAGCATTTT. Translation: CASSLRRQTQHF.

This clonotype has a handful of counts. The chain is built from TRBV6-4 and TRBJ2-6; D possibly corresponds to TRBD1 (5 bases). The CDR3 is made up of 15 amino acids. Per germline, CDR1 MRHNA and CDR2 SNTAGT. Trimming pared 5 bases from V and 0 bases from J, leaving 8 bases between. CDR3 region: CASSPQGSGANVLTF. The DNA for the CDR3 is TGTGCCAGCAGTCCCCAGGGCTCTGGGGCCAACGTCCTGACTTTC.